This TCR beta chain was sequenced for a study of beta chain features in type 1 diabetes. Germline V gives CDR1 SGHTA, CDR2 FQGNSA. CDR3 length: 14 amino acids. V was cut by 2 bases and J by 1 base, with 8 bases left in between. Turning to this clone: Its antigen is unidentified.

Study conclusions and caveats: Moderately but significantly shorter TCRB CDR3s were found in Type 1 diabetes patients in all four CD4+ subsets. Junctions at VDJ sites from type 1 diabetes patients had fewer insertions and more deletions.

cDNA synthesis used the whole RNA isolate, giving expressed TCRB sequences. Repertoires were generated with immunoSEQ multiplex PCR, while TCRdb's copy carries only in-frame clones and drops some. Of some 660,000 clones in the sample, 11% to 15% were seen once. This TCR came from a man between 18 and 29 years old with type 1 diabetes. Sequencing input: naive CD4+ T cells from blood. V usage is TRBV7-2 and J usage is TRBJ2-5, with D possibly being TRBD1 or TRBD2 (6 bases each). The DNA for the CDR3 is TGTGCCAGCAGCTTAACGGGGGCCCAAGAGACCCAGTACTTC. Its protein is CASSLTGAQETQYF.